One and the same sample provided the 10 T cell receptor beta chains below, sequenced in a study of shared clonotypes between healthy human individuals (dated by TCRdb to between 2020 and 2021). CD8 naive samples were CD45RO-negative cells positively selected for CCR7, giving a CD45RA+CCR7+ population that excluded TemRA cells. Library preparation was by the immunoSEQ multiplex PCR assay. Not all clones reach the TCRdb copy of this immuneACCESS table, which keeps in-frame sequences only. Checked studies attribute under half of the gap to unresolved V genes and leave the rest unexplained. In this sample the table shows around 650,000 clones, approximately 96% of which occur a single time. About 0.11% of the sample is in the top ten clones. The sample comprised naive CD8+ T cells sorted from blood. In light of the paper, this sample's cell subset or site label describes: CD45RA+CCR7+. These receptor sequences come from a woman in her 30s in good health.

The V gene is TRBV2, the J gene TRBJ2-2; TRBD2 matches 9 bases. J lost 11 bases, V lost 9 bases, and 7 bases had no gene match. The CDR3 extends over 12 amino acids. CDR1 is SNHLY, CDR2 FYNNEI, per germline. Written as DNA, the CDR3 is TGTGCCAGTCTTGGACTAGCGAAAGAGCTGTTTTTT. Its protein product is CASLGLAKELFF.

The chain links TRBV28 to TRBJ2-3, with D tentatively TRBD1 or TRBD2 (5 bases each). V was trimmed by 2 bases and J by 0 bases, leaving 9 bases between them. The CDR3 contains 15 residues. CDR1 is MDHEN, CDR2 SYDVKM, per germline. In DNA form, the CDR3 reads TGTGCCAGCAGTTTACCGGGGCAGAGCACAGATACGCAGTATTTT. The encoded protein is CASSLPGQSTDTQYF.

This clone was observed a single time. The CDR3 is CASHIGPGELFF. In nucleotides, the CDR3 is TGCGCCAGCCATATTGGTCCCGGGGAGCTGTTTTTT. The V gene is TRBV5-1, the J gene TRBJ2-2; no clear D gene. Trimming removed 7 bases at V and 6 bases at J, with 10 bases between. This CDR3 is built from 12 residues. Germline values: CDR1 SGHRS, CDR2 YFSETQ.

The CDR3 loop is CASAGWGISGPTDTQYF. The CDR3 DNA is TGTGCCAGCGCTGGATGGGGTATTAGTGGGCCCACAGATACGCAGTATTTT. The J gene is TRBJ2-3, the V gene TRBV27; no definite D call. CDR1 is MNHEY, CDR2 SMNVEV, per germline (reference sequence). CDR3 length: 17 amino acids. Trimming stripped 8 bases from V and 2 bases from J, with 23 bases between.

This chain links TRBV10-3 with TRBJ2-1, with 11 bases aligning to TRBD2. The CDR3 is 16 amino acids. Germline CDR1 reads ENHRY; CDR2 reads SYGVKD. V lost 0 bases and J lost 8; bases outside the gene matches: 6. The CDR3 here is CAISESIAGGPDEQFF. CDR3 bases: TGTGCCATCAGTGAGTCAATAGCGGGAGGGCCCGATGAGCAGTTCTTC.

The rearrangement uses TRBV7-8 and TRBJ2-7, with 13 bases aligning to TRBD2. This CDR3 contains 16 residues. The V segment lost 5 bases and the J segment 3 bases; nucleotides outside the gene matches: 7. The V gene's germline CDR1 is SGHVS and CDR2 FQNEAQ. DNA for the CDR3: TGTGCCAGCAGCGATTCGGGACTAGCGGGGTACTACGAGCAGTACTTC. Its protein is CASSDSGLAGYYEQYF.

This chain's CDR3 is CASSFTSGRETDTQYF. The CDR3 coding sequence is TGTGCCAGCAGTTTTACTAGCGGGAGGGAGACAGATACGCAGTATTTT. This sequence joins TRBV28 and TRBJ2-3, with 13 nucleotides matching TRBD2. This CDR3 comprises 16 residues. Trimming at V came to 3 bases and at J to 3 bases, leaving 3 bases not matched to a gene. Per germline, CDR1 MDHEN and CDR2 SYDVKM. Complete variable domain (other parts from reference TRBV28 and TRBJ2-3): DVKVTQSSRYLVKRTGEKVFLECVQDMDHENMFWYRQDPGLGLRLIYFSYDVKMKEKGDIPEGYSVSREKKERFSLILESASTNQTSMYLCASSFTSGRETDTQYFGPGTRLTVL.

The chain employs TRBV27 and TRBJ1-2; 9 nucleotides line up with TRBD1. The CDR3 has 16 amino acids. CDR1 MNHEY and CDR2 SMNVEV come from the germline V gene (reference sequence). J was trimmed by 5 bases and V by 5 bases; bases with no gene match: 12. The CDR3 sequence: CASSPNRGRGRYGYTF. CDR3 sequence (DNA): TGTGCCAGCAGTCCGAACAGGGGGCGAGGTCGTTATGGCTACACCTTC.

This clone was recorded only once. This rearrangement joins TRBV28 to TRBJ1-1; D ambiguous. There are 13 residues in the CDR3. Trimming took off 3 bases at V and 3 bases at J, with 8 bases between the two ends. From germline, CDR1 is MDHEN and CDR2 SYDVKM. The CDR3 region has the DNA TGTGCCAGCAGTTTTAGGATGGACACTGAAGCTTTCTTT. Encoded protein: CASSFRMDTEAFF.

J is TRBJ2-7 and V is TRBV4-1; D is unresolved. V was shortened by 4 bases and J by 2 bases, with 18 bases between the two germline ends. CDR1 and CDR2 (germline): MGHRA, YSYEKL. This CDR3 contains 16 residues. CDR3 amino acids: CASSPSGSAVPYEQYF. CDR3 nucleotides: TGCGCCAGCAGCCCCAGTGGGTCTGCCGTTCCCTACGAGCAGTACTTC.